Detailed here is one T cell receptor beta chain. The sample comes from a study of blood T cell repertoires in COVID-19. Study-wide background: Donors in Cohort 3 counted as recovered after two negative PCRs, clearance, or symptom resolution. Samples representing acute and convalescent COVID-19 were sourced from the United States, Italy and Spain.

Each participant's cohort was designated according to participant-reported clinical history. Repertoires were generated with immunoSEQ multiplex PCR, while TCRdb's copy carries only in-frame clones and drops some. The sample gives about 280,000 clones, around nine tenths of which show up once; approximately 2% is in the top ten. This CDR3 is 13 amino acids long. Unmatched junction bases numbered 5, after V lost 2 bases and J lost 7 bases. CDR1 MDHEN and CDR2 SYDVKM come from the germline V gene. The chain carries TRBV28 and TRBJ2-7; TRBD2 matches 7 bases. Sample: PBMCs or T cells enriched from blood (not recorded which). This TCR was recovered from a woman aged 55-75 years in a cohort exposed to, infected with or recovered from COVID-19 (not recorded which). CDR3 in amino acids: CASSLGGGKEQYF. The CDR3 region has the DNA TGTGCCAGCAGTTTAGGGGGGGGAAAGGAGCAGTACTTC.